Below are 18 T cell receptor beta chains sequenced from a single sample in a study of blood T cell repertoires in COVID-19. The method was immunoSEQ multiplex PCR; TCRdb's version includes in-frame clones alone and lacks a portion of them. This sample has a few hundred thousand clones, with around nine tenths found just once. The sample taken for sequencing was peripheral blood. These receptors all come from a man aged 25-45 years with active or convalescent COVID-19.

The table lists this clone with a count of one. The genes are TRBV4-3 and TRBJ2-1, with D possibly being TRBD2 (6 bases). Trimming removed 0 bases at V and 5 bases at J, with 17 bases between. Germline CDR1 LGHNA, CDR2 YSLEER. This CDR3 comprises 17 residues. This chain's CDR3 is CASSQDRPSWGDNEQFF. In nucleotides, the CDR3 is TGCGCCAGCAGCCAAGATAGGCCTAGCTGGGGGGACAATGAGCAGTTCTTC.

This clone appeared once. Distinct nucleotide sequences in the sample also encode this CDR3. The rearrangement joins TRBV4-2 to TRBJ2-1, with 13 bases fitting TRBD2. J was trimmed by 4 bases and V by 0 bases; bases with no gene match: 0. Germline V CDR1 and CDR2: LGHNA, YNFKEQ. The CDR3 runs 16 residues. As DNA, the CDR3 is TGTGCCAGCAGCCAAGAGACTAGCGGGGGGTACAATGAGCAGTTCTTC. This encodes CASSQETSGGYNEQFF.

J is TRBJ1-1 and V is TRBV5-6; 7 nucleotides line up with TRBD1. V lost 2 bases and J lost 9; bases outside the gene matches: 7. Germline V gives CDR1 SGHDT, CDR2 YYEEEE. The CDR3 has 13 amino acids. The CDR3 is CASSFPGQSKAFF. The CDR3 coding sequence is TGTGCCAGCAGCTTCCCGGGACAGAGTAAAGCTTTCTTT. Full variable domain (remainder filled in from reference TRBV5-6 and TRBJ1-1): DAGVTQSPTHLIKTRGQQVTLRCSPKSGHDTVSWYQQALGQGPQFIFQYYEEEERQRGNFPDRFSGHQFPNYSSELNVNALLLGDSALYLCASSFPGQSKAFFGQGTRLTVV.

The chain links TRBV4-2 to TRBJ1-2; 8 positions match TRBD1. This CDR3 has 14 amino acids. Germline V gene lookup returns CDR1 LGHNA and CDR2 YNFKEQ. V shed 4 bases and J 3 bases; nucleotides not matched to a gene: 4. The CDR3 region is CASSLPGQDYGYTF. DNA of the CDR3: TGTGCCAGCAGCCTACCGGGACAGGACTATGGCTACACCTTC.

The V and J genes are TRBV10-3 and TRBJ1-4, with a tentative D call TRBD1 (5 bases). Germline-derived CDR1 and CDR2 are ENHRY and SYGVKD. This CDR3 is 15 amino acids long. The V and J ends lost 7 bases and 7 bases respectively, with 19 bases between them. The CDR3 region is CAINSGLGEAEKLFF. CDR3 nucleotides: TGTGCCATCAATTCTGGCCTGGGGGAGGCTGAAAAACTGTTTTTT.

The V and J genes are TRBV11-2 and TRBJ2-7, with D perhaps TRBD1 (7 bases). CDR1 and CDR2 (germline): SGHAT, FQNNGV. Trimming took 4 bases from V and 2 from J, leaving 21 bases between them. This CDR3 has 17 amino acids. The CDR3 protein is CASSSSRGTVRTYEQYF. The CDR3 bases are TGTGCCAGCAGCTCGAGCCGCGGGACAGTCAGAACCTACGAGCAGTACTTC.

This sequence joins TRBV13 and TRBJ2-7, with a weak D call TRBD1 (5 bases). The CDR3 consists of 14 residues. Germline values: CDR1 PRHDT, CDR2 FYEKMQ (reference sequence). V was cut by 5 bases and J by 4 bases, with 15 bases left in between. The CDR3 loop is CASSETDKAYEQYF. CDR3 DNA: TGTGCCAGCAGCGAGACGGACAAGGCTTACGAGCAGTACTTC.

The J gene is TRBJ2-5, the V gene TRBV9, with 10 bases lining up with TRBD2. The germline gives CDR1 SGDLS, CDR2 YYNGEE. The CDR3 totals 15 residues. J lost 1 base, V lost 4 bases, and 4 bases had no gene match. The CDR3, as DNA: TGTGCCAGCAGCTCGTTAGCGGGGGGCCAAGAGACCCAGTACTTC. Its protein product is CASSSLAGGQETQYF.

The chain recombines TRBV7-8 with TRBJ2-2; 7 bases are a match to TRBD1. Germline CDR1 SGHVS, CDR2 FQNEAQ. The CDR3 loop spans 14 amino acids. Trimming removed 5 bases from V and 5 bases from J; junction bases left unmatched: 5. CDR3 amino acids: CASSLMTGTGELFF. The CDR3 DNA follows: TGTGCCAGCAGCCTAATGACAGGGACCGGGGAGCTGTTTTTT.

The rearrangement joins TRBV9 to TRBJ2-3; 8 bases agree with TRBD2. The V segment lost 4 bases and the J segment 2 bases; nucleotides outside the gene matches: 9. CDR1 SGDLS and CDR2 YYNGEE come from the germline V gene. The CDR3 length is 16 residues. The CDR3 region is CASSPRAGEVTDTQYF. In DNA form, the CDR3 reads TGTGCCAGCAGCCCTAGAGCGGGGGAGGTCACAGATACGCAGTATTTT. The full variable domain, rest sourced from reference TRBV9 and TRBJ2-3, is DSGVTQTPKHLITATGQRVTLRCSPRSGDLSVYWYQQSLDQGLQFLIQYYNGEERAKGNILERFSAQQFPDLHSELNLSSLELGDSALYFCASSPRAGEVTDTQYFGPGTRLTVL.

CDR3 in amino acids: CASSGTGGGYGYTF. In nucleotides, the CDR3 is TGTGCCAGCAGCGGGACAGGGGGAGGCTATGGCTACACCTTC. The chain couples TRBV11-2 to TRBJ1-2; 11 nucleotides match TRBD1. Germline-derived CDR1 and CDR2 are SGHAT and FQNNGV. V lost 5 bases to trimming and J lost 4 bases; unmatched junction nucleotides: 3. This CDR3 spans 14 amino acids.

This chain links TRBV19 with TRBJ1-1; 8 bases align to TRBD1. Trimming removed 3 bases from V and 1 base from J; junction bases left unmatched: 7. From germline, CDR1 is LNHDA and CDR2 SQIVND (reference sequence). The CDR3 sequence is 16 residues long. The CDR3 coding sequence is TGTGCCAGTAGTATTTACGGACAGGGCGCGAACACTGAAGCTTTCTTT. Its protein is CASSIYGQGANTEAFF.

V gene TRBV11-2 combines with J gene TRBJ2-7; TRBD1 might be the D (6 bases). There are 14 residues in the CDR3. The germline gives CDR1 SGHAT, CDR2 FQNNGV. The V end was cut by 4 bases, the J end by 0 bases, with 10 bases between. Here the CDR3 reads CASSSQGPSYEQYF. Written as DNA, the CDR3 is TGTGCCAGCAGCTCACAGGGACCCTCCTACGAGCAGTACTTC. Filled out from reference TRBV11-2 and TRBJ2-7, the complete variable domain reads EAGVAQSPRYKIIEKRQSVAFWCNPISGHATLYWYQQILGQGPKLLIQFQNNGVVDDSQLPKDRFSAERLKGVDSTLKIQPAKLEDSAVYLCASSSQGPSYEQYFGPGTRLTVT.

The chain uses TRBV19 and TRBJ1-5; 8 nucleotides line up with TRBD1. Germline loops: CDR1 LNHDA, CDR2 SQIVND (reference sequence). The CDR3 runs 23 residues. With V trimmed by 7 bases and J by 2 bases, 31 bases remained unmatched. The CDR3 protein is CASNPRRYRGGLGSRFGNQPQHF. DNA of the CDR3: TGTGCCAGTAATCCGAGGCGATACAGGGGGGGCCTCGGCAGTCGTTTCGGCAATCAGCCCCAGCATTTT.

The genes are TRBV6-2 or TRBV6-3 and TRBJ1-1, with D possibly matching TRBD1 (6 bases). Trimming left V 4 bases short and J 1 base short, with 13 bases between. CDR1 is MNHEY and CDR2 is SVGEGT in the germline V gene. The CDR3 length is 15 residues. This chain's CDR3 is CASSFHRAGNTEAFF. In DNA, the CDR3 is TGTGCCAGCAGTTTCCACAGGGCTGGGAACACTGAAGCTTTCTTT.

The chain joins TRBV30 to TRBJ1-4; no reliable D call. This CDR3 spans 14 amino acids. Germline V gene data show CDR1 as GTSNPN and CDR2 as SVGIG (reference sequence). The V and J ends lost 4 bases and 4 bases respectively, with 13 bases between them. This CDR3 is CAWNLGLSNEKLFF. As DNA, the CDR3 is TGTGCCTGGAACCTTGGACTGAGTAATGAAAAACTGTTTTTT.

The chain joins TRBV30 to TRBJ2-6, with D perhaps TRBD1 (6 bases). With 3 bases removed from V and 5 bases from J, the gap between germline ends came to 11 bases. Germline V gene sequence: CDR1 GTSNPN, CDR2 SVGIG (reference sequence). The CDR3 has 14 residues. The CDR3 reads CAWRTDSRANVLTF. In nucleotides, the CDR3 is TGTGCCTGGAGGACGGACAGCCGGGCCAACGTCCTGACTTTC.

The gene calls are TRBV2 and TRBJ2-1, with D tentatively TRBD2 (5 bases). The CDR3 is 13 residues long. V lost 7 bases to trimming and J lost 0 bases, with 7 bases between them. Germline assignment: CDR1 SNHLY and CDR2 FYNNEI. The CDR3 protein is CASTGISYNEQFF. CDR3 nucleotide sequence: TGTGCCAGCACGGGGATCTCCTACAATGAGCAGTTCTTC.